The 31 T cell receptor beta chains listed next were all sequenced from one sample in a study of cytomegalovirus exposure and HLA in healthy donors. PCR used 60 Vbeta primers and 13 Jbeta primers. Some clones are missing from TCRdb's copy, which holds only in-frame ones; the method was immunoSEQ multiplex PCR. The profile shows roughly 120,000 clones, 81% of them singletons. The material sequenced was PBMCs. All receptors come from a middle-aged man in good health and CMV-seronegative.

This sequence joins TRBV7-6 and TRBJ2-2; possibly TRBD2 for D (6 bases). The CDR3 spans 16 residues. The V end lost 5 bases, the J end lost 0 bases, and 13 bases lay between the germline ends. CDR1 and CDR2 from the germline V gene are SGHVS and FNYEAQ. The CDR3 DNA sequence: TGTGCCAGCAGCAAAATAGCGGTCCCGAACACCGGGGAGCTGTTTTTT. This codes for CASSKIAVPNTGELFF.

The chain recombines TRBV6-5 with TRBJ2-5, with D tentatively TRBD1 (5 bases). The CDR3 has 15 amino acids. Trimming stripped 2 bases from V and 2 bases from J, with 12 bases between. Germline-derived CDR1 and CDR2 are MNHEY and SVGAGI. The CDR3 DNA reads TGTGCCAGCAGTTACACGCTGGGGCGACAAGAGACCCAGTACTTC. This sequence encodes CASSYTLGRQETQYF.

CDR3 DNA sequence: TGTGCTAGTGGTTTGTCGGGGGAGCAGTACTTC. Protein: CASGLSGEQYF. This chain connects TRBV12-5 to TRBJ2-7, with TRBD2 as a possible D gene (5 bases). CDR1 is LGHNT, CDR2 FRNRAP, per germline. Trimming shortened V by 2 bases and J by 7 bases, and 6 bases separated the two germline ends. CDR3 length equals 11 residues.

J is TRBJ2-1 and V is TRBV5-1; D gene uncertain. The V and J ends lost 4 bases and 0 bases respectively, with 11 bases between them. From germline, CDR1 is SGHRS and CDR2 YFSETQ. The length of the CDR3 is 15 residues. The CDR3 bases are TGCGCCAGCAGCCCCGAAATGAGCTCCTACAATGAGCAGTTCTTC. Its translation: CASSPEMSSYNEQFF. Looking up the rest from reference TRBV5-1 and TRBJ2-1 gives the full variable domain: KAGVTQTPRYLIKTRGQQVTLSCSPISGHRSVSWYQQTPGQGLQFLFEYFSETQRNKGNFPGRFSGRQFSNSRSEMNVSTLELGDSALYLCASSPEMSSYNEQFFGPGTRLTVL.

J is TRBJ2-5 and V is TRBV6-5; 11 positions agree with TRBD2. Germline assignment: CDR1 MNHEY and CDR2 SVGAGI. The CDR3 runs 15 residues. The ends lost 5 bases at V and 1 base at J; junction bases unmatched: 3. The CDR3 coding sequence is TGTGCCAGCAGTATGGGACTAGCGGTCCAAGAGACCCAGTACTTC. It codes for CASSMGLAVQETQYF.

The rearrangement uses TRBV6-5 and TRBJ2-7, with D perhaps TRBD2 (6 bases). V was shortened by 5 bases and J by 0 bases, with 11 bases between the two germline ends. The CDR3 is 14 residues long. Germline CDR1 reads MNHEY; CDR2 reads SVGAGI. CDR3 region: CASSDRRASYEQYF. The CDR3, as DNA: TGTGCCAGCAGTGACCGGAGGGCCTCCTACGAGCAGTACTTC.

The chain uses TRBV6-6 and TRBJ1-5; TRBD1 matches 7 bases. Unmatched junction bases numbered 5, after V lost 4 bases and J lost 5 bases. CDR3 length: 14 residues. CDR1 and CDR2 from the germline V gene are MNHNY and SVGAGI (reference sequence). The CDR3 here is CASSLRDSHQPQHF. In DNA form, the CDR3 reads TGTGCCAGCAGTTTGCGGGACAGCCATCAGCCCCAGCATTTT.

CDR3 sequence (DNA): TGTGCCAGCAGTTCCAGGGTTGGCAATCAGCCCCAGCATTTT. Translated: CASSSRVGNQPQHF. This chain connects TRBV6-5 to TRBJ1-5; tentative D call: TRBD1 (5 bases). Germline V gives CDR1 MNHEY, CDR2 SVGAGI. The CDR3 consists of 14 residues. Trimming left V 4 bases short and J 2 bases short, with 9 bases between.

The V call is TRBV2, the J call TRBJ1-2; no definite D call. The V and J ends lost 8 bases and 4 bases respectively, with 14 bases between them. Germline CDR1 SNHLY, CDR2 FYNNEI. The CDR3 has 13 residues. The DNA of the CDR3 is TGTGCCAGCGGCGACTTTGACCCCTATGGCTACACCTTC. Its translation: CASGDFDPYGYTF.

The rearrangement joins TRBV13 to TRBJ2-1; 8 positions agree with TRBD2. Germline loops: CDR1 PRHDT, CDR2 FYEKMQ (reference sequence). CDR3 length equals 17 residues. With V trimmed by 5 bases and J by 7 bases, 16 bases remained unmatched. CDR3 loop: CASSPRTGLAMANEQFF. The CDR3 region has the DNA TGTGCCAGCAGCCCTAGAACCGGACTAGCCATGGCAAATGAGCAGTTCTTC.

This clone was counted between two and nine times. The CDR3 here is CASSLVRDSRQGNTGELFF. In DNA, the CDR3 is TGTGCCAGCAGCTTAGTCCGGGACAGTCGGCAAGGGAACACCGGGGAGCTGTTTTTT. The genes are TRBV7-9 and TRBJ2-2, with 7 bases that match TRBD1. The germline gives CDR1 SEHNR, CDR2 FQNEAQ (reference sequence). This CDR3 is built from 19 residues. The ends lost 1 base at V and 1 base at J; junction bases unmatched: 12.

The V gene is TRBV9, the J gene TRBJ2-3; D is ambiguous. The CDR3 consists of 12 residues. With 4 bases removed from V and 4 bases from J, the gap between germline ends came to 7 bases. Germline V gives CDR1 SGDLS, CDR2 YYNGEE. CDR3 nucleotides: TGTGCCAGCAGCAAACTGGCAGATACGCAGTATTTT. Protein sequence: CASSKLADTQYF.

V and J are TRBV9 and TRBJ2-1; 7 positions agree with TRBD1. Germline CDR1 is SGDLS and CDR2 is YYNGEE. The CDR3 length is 16 residues. V shed 2 bases and J 1 base; nucleotides not matched to a gene: 6. CDR3 amino acids: CASSVLDRASYNEQFF. CDR3 bases: TGTGCCAGCAGCGTTCTAGACAGGGCTTCCTACAATGAGCAGTTCTTC.

This clone was observed a handful of times. One end of the junction does not line up with germline, which may come from a read error. The chain recombines TRBV19 with TRBJ2-6, with 8 bases matching TRBD2. Germline loops: CDR1 LNHDA, CDR2 SQIVND (reference sequence). The CDR3 has 16 residues. The CDR3 sequence is CASSIRGRSGANGLTF. The CDR3 DNA follows: TGTGCCAGTAGTATACGCGGGAGGTCCGGGGCCAACGGCCTGACTTTC.

The V and J genes are TRBV2 and TRBJ1-1; D remains unclear. In germline, CDR1 is SNHLY, CDR2 FYNNEI. This CDR3 is built from 11 residues. The V end lost 4 bases, the J end lost 7 bases, and 7 bases lay between the germline ends. CDR3 in DNA: TGTGCCAGCAGTGTTCGCAGTGAAGCTTTCTTT. Translated, it gives CASSVRSEAFF. Variable domain in full (rest from reference TRBV2 and TRBJ1-1): EPEVTQTPSHQVTQMGQEVILRCVPISNHLYFYWYRQILGQKVEFLVSFYNNEISEKSEIFDDQFSVERPDGSNFTLKIRSTKLEDSAMYFCASSVRSEAFFGQGTRLTVV.

The V call is TRBV14, the J call TRBJ2-3, with a weak D call TRBD1 (5 bases). V was cut by 4 bases and J by 2 bases, with 19 bases left in between. In germline, CDR1 is SGHDN, CDR2 FVKESK. The CDR3 runs to 17 residues. CDR3 in amino acids: CASSLISGRVFTDTQYF. CDR3 DNA sequence: TGTGCCAGCAGCCTTATAAGTGGCAGGGTTTTCACAGATACGCAGTATTTT.

The chain couples TRBV19 to TRBJ2-3; 9 bases are shared with TRBD1. The germline V gene encodes CDR1 LNHDA and CDR2 SQIVND (reference sequence). The ends lost 5 bases at V and 2 bases at J; junction bases unmatched: 8. This CDR3 has 16 residues. The CDR3 DNA reads as TGTGCCAGTAGTGCACAGGGGGCTGGACTCACAGATACGCAGTATTTT. Protein: CASSAQGAGLTDTQYF.

The chain recombines TRBV6-6 with TRBJ1-1; the match to TRBD1 covers 8 bases. The CDR3 spans 14 residues. With 4 bases clipped from V and 5 bases from J, the junction kept 6 bases outside the gene matches. The V gene's germline CDR1 is MNHNY and CDR2 SVGAGI (reference sequence). CDR3 sequence (DNA): TGTGCCAGCAGTTTCAGGGGGCTTGGGACTGAAGCTTTCTTT. Protein sequence: CASSFRGLGTEAFF.

This clone occurred once. The rearrangement joins TRBV6-4 to TRBJ1-5; 8 bases map to TRBD1. The CDR3 loop spans 18 amino acids. Germline CDR1 MRHNA, CDR2 SNTAGT. The ends lost 6 bases at V and 3 bases at J; junction bases unmatched: 16. The CDR3 loop reads CASRSLPGQVVDNQPQHF. In nucleotides, the CDR3 is TGTGCCAGCAGATCATTACCGGGACAGGTTGTGGACAATCAGCCCCAGCATTTT.

This clone was seen just once. The CDR3 loop is CASNEHPQGMNTEAFF. The CDR3 DNA follows: TGTGCCAGCAACGAGCACCCACAGGGAATGAACACTGAAGCTTTCTTT. This sequence joins TRBV27 and TRBJ1-1; possibly TRBD1 for D (6 bases). The CDR3 length is 16 residues. The V end was cut by 7 bases, the J end by 0 bases, with 18 bases between. CDR1 is MNHEY, CDR2 SMNVEV, per germline (reference sequence).

The rearrangement links TRBV30 to TRBJ2-2, with D tentatively TRBD2 (5 bases). The length of the CDR3 is 14 residues. Germline lookup yields CDR1 GTSNPN and CDR2 SVGIG (reference sequence). V was cut by 0 bases and J by 6 bases, with 11 bases left in between. The CDR3, as DNA: TGTGCCTGGAGTGTACTAGTAGGCCCCGGGGAGCTGTTTTTT. It is translated as CAWSVLVGPGELFF.

The chain has TRBV19 and TRBJ1-5, with 12 bases matching TRBD1. J was trimmed by 9 bases and V by 6 bases; bases with no gene match: 9. Germline-derived CDR1 and CDR2 are LNHDA and SQIVND (reference sequence). There are 15 residues in the CDR3. The CDR3 nucleotides read TGTGCCAGTAGAGCCGGGACAGGGGGCGAGGGGCCCCAGCATTTT. Its translation is CASRAGTGGEGPQHF.

The J gene is TRBJ2-7, the V gene TRBV11-2, with 10 nucleotides matching TRBD1. The CDR3 is 19 residues long. V lost 1 base, J lost 5 bases, and 17 bases stayed unmatched. The germline gives CDR1 SGHAT, CDR2 FQNNGV. The CDR3 nucleotides are TGTGCCAGCAGCTTAGGACACCGGGACAGGGGTATGAGAACCGACGAGCAGTACTTC. Protein sequence: CASSLGHRDRGMRTDEQYF.

The J gene is TRBJ2-3, the V gene TRBV12-5; TRBD2 is a possible D gene (6 bases). In germline, CDR1 is LGHNT, CDR2 FRNRAP. V lost 1 base, J lost 4 bases, and 15 bases lay in between. The CDR3 is 16 amino acids. In DNA, the CDR3 is TGTGCTAGTGGTTTGGGGACTATTGTTCCCGCAGATACGCAGTATTTT. Its translation is CASGLGTIVPADTQYF.

V is TRBV18 and J is TRBJ2-1; D is possibly TRBD2 (6 bases). CDR3 length: 15 residues. V lost 6 bases, J lost 9 bases, and 21 bases lay in between. Germline V CDR1 and CDR2: KGHSH, LQKENI. The CDR3 DNA is TGTGCCAGCTCCCAGAAGGGCGGGGTGGGCACTGAGCAGTTCTTC. Its translation is CASSQKGGVGTEQFF.

This chain links TRBV5-4 with TRBJ2-1, with D possibly TRBD2 on 6 matching bases. Between the trimmed V and J ends, which lost 4 bases and 16 bases, there was a span of 21 bases. The germline V gene encodes CDR1 SGHNT and CDR2 YYREEE (reference sequence). CDR3 size: 13 residues. The CDR3 DNA reads as TGTGCCAGCAGCCAGAAAGGGTCCGGAGGGGACTTCTTC. Amino acids: CASSQKGSGGDFF.

The chain recombines TRBV9 with TRBJ1-2; TRBD1 is a possible D gene (5 bases). The CDR3 has 14 residues. Trimming pared 4 bases from V and 8 bases from J, leaving 18 bases between. Germline loops: CDR1 SGDLS, CDR2 YYNGEE. CDR3: CASSRQPNLGGYTF. In DNA form, the CDR3 reads TGTGCCAGCAGCAGACAGCCAAACCTGGGAGGCTACACCTTC.

The rearrangement links TRBV27 to TRBJ1-2; the D gene is possibly TRBD1 (5 bases). The germline gives CDR1 MNHEY, CDR2 SMNVEV (reference sequence). The CDR3 is 15 amino acids. V was clipped by 2 bases and J by 5 bases, with 15 bases between them. The CDR3 nucleotides read TGTGCCAGCAGTTTAACGGGGGAGTGGGCTTATGGCTACACCTTC. Protein sequence: CASSLTGEWAYGYTF.

The V and J genes are TRBV5-1 and TRBJ2-7; 7 positions match TRBD1. After removal of 0 bases from V and 4 bases from J, the junction contained 10 bases not matched to a gene. The CDR3 has 16 residues. CDR1 and CDR2 from the germline V gene are SGHRS and YFSETQ. In DNA, the CDR3 is TGCGCCAGCAGCTTGGAAACCGGGACAGTACTTTACGAGCAGTACTTC. Translation gives CASSLETGTVLYEQYF.

The CDR3 sequence: CASSSGQTSNTGELFF. The CDR3 DNA reads TGCGCCAGCAGCTCTGGACAGACATCGAACACCGGGGAGCTGTTTTTT. The V and J genes are TRBV5-1 and TRBJ2-2; weak D call: TRBD1 (6 bases). This CDR3 has 16 residues. V lost 3 bases, J lost 0 bases, and 12 bases lay in between. Germline lookup yields CDR1 SGHRS and CDR2 YFSETQ.

The chain combines TRBV13 with TRBJ1-5; D is possibly TRBD1 (6 bases). The CDR3 contains 14 residues. Germline V gives CDR1 PRHDT, CDR2 FYEKMQ (reference sequence). With 0 bases removed from V and 7 bases from J, the gap between germline ends came to 10 bases. This CDR3 reads CASSLGGGLQPQHF. The CDR3 region has the DNA TGTGCCAGCAGCTTAGGAGGGGGTCTCCAGCCCCAGCATTTT.